The next 2 T cell receptor beta chains were all read from a single sample in a study of T-cell memory formation after mild COVID-19. Using its own MiXCR run on the 5' RACE reads, TCRdb lists one record per CDR3 protein. This sample has 200,000 to 250,000 distinct CDR3 sequences; just over 9.5% occur once, and the top ten carry 3.5%. Sequenced material: PBMCs or a T cell subset sorted from them (not recorded which). The receptors here all came from a young man who had mild COVID-19 (a few samples of this study predate the infection). Cell type and time point are not known.

There are a few counts of this clonotype. The gene calls are TRBV6-1 and TRBJ2-1; 7 bases match TRBD2. There are 16 residues in the CDR3. V lost 6 bases and J lost 2; bases outside the gene matches: 10. The germline CDR1 and CDR2 sequences are MNHNS and SASEGT. The CDR3 nucleotides read TGTGCCAGCAGGAGGCTAGCGGTCCGTGCCTACAATGAGCAGTTCTTC. Protein sequence: CASRRLAVRAYNEQFF.

This clonotype was found a few times. The chain uses TRBV5-5 and TRBJ2-2; D gene ambiguous. Germline CDR1 is SGHKS and CDR2 is YYEKEE (reference sequence). The CDR3 runs 14 residues. Trimming stripped 0 bases from V and 6 bases from J, with 9 bases between. CDR3 coding DNA: TGTGCCAGCAGCTTGGGGACCGCATCCGGGGAGCTGTTTTTT. Its translation: CASSLGTASGELFF.